These 3 T cell receptor beta chains were sequenced from one sample in a study of beta chain features in type 1 diabetes. Expressed TCRB transcripts got sequenced, as all isolated RNA was reverse transcribed. Some clones are missing from TCRdb's copy, which holds only in-frame ones; the method was immunoSEQ multiplex PCR. The table records nearly 250,000 clones, approximately 70% of them present only once. The sequencing input was naive CD4+ T cells from blood. The receptors derive from a man between 25 and 39 years old in good health.

This clone occurred a few times. The chain couples TRBV29-1 to TRBJ2-3; a weak D match, TRBD2 (5 bases). The CDR3 contains 11 residues. Germline-derived CDR1 and CDR2 are SQVTM and ANQGSEA. Trimming cost V 3 bases and J 6 bases, with 7 bases left between them. In DNA, the CDR3 is TGCAGCGTTGACCCGGGGGATACGCAGTATTTT. Amino acid sequence: CSVDPGDTQYF.

This clone was recorded a few times. Here the CDR3 reads CASNQRGFETDTQYF. For the CDR3, the DNA is TGTGCCAGCAACCAGAGGGGTTTTGAGACAGATACGCAGTATTTT. The rearrangement uses TRBV7-2 and TRBJ2-3; tentatively, D is TRBD1 or TRBD2 (5 bases each). Germline lookup yields CDR1 SGHTA and CDR2 FQGNSA. With 7 bases removed from V and 3 bases from J, the gap between germline ends came to 17 bases. The CDR3 contains 15 residues.

This clone was seen only once. This sample also contains other DNA sequences that code for the same CDR3. This chain links TRBV30 with TRBJ2-2, with D hard to call. CDR1 is GTSNPN, CDR2 SVGIG, per germline (reference sequence). The CDR3 is 13 residues long. Trimming removed 1 base from V and 2 bases from J, with 5 bases in between. CDR3 region: CAWSGANTGELFF. The DNA for the CDR3 is TGTGCCTGGAGTGGAGCAAACACCGGGGAGCTGTTTTTT.